This T cell receptor (beta chain) was found in a study of blood T cells in healthy people across ages. General observations from the study: More naive CD4+ cells and higher diversity marked long-lived donors relative to aged donors.

In this sample, this clonotype turned up many times. The antigen remains undetermined. The CDR3 is 12 amino acids. Germline V gene data show CDR1 as DFQATT and CDR2 as SNEGSKA (reference sequence). V gave up 8 bases and J gave up 4 bases, with 9 bases separating them. The use of a sample-barcoded 5' primer and a J-beta primer mix characterized a second PCR of about 6 to 11 cycles. A template-switch adaptor with 12 random nucleotides tagged each cDNA molecule. MiXCR, applied by TCRdb to the 5' RACE reads, yields one record per CDR3 protein. The sample includes hundreds of thousands of distinct CDR3 sequences, around 32% of them seen just once.

This chain joins TRBV20-1 and TRBJ2-6, with D unresolved. The sample was blood. This TCR was sampled from an elderly woman in good health. CDR3 in amino acids: CSIKRGANVLTF. The CDR3 DNA sequence: TGCAGTATTAAGCGAGGGGCCAACGTCCTGACTTTC.